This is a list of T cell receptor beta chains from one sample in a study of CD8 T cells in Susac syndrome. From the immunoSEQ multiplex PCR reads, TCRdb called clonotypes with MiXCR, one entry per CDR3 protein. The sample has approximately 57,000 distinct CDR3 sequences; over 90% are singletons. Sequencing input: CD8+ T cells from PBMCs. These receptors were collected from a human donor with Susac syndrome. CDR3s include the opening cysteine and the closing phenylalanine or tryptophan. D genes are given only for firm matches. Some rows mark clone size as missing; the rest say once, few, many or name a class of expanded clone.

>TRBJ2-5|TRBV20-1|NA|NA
TGCAGTGCTCCGGACGAACAGGTTGTGTCCCAAGAGACCCAGTACTTC
CSAPDEQVVSQETQYF
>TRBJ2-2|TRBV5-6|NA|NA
TGTGCCAGCAGCTTGGAAGGAGGGGAGCTGTTTTTT
CASSLEGGELFF
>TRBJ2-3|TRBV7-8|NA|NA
TGTGCCAGCAGCTTCCACTTCCATAGCACAGATACGCAGTATTTT
CASSFHFHSTDTQYF
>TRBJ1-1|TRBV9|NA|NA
TGTGCCAGCAGCTCAATCCAACGGGAGGCTTTCTTT
CASSSIQREAFF
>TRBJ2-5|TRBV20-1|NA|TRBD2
TGCAGTGCTAGACCGACTAGCGGGGGGCTCCGGGAGACCCAGTACTTC
CSARPTSGGLRETQYF
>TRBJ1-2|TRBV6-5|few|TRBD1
TGTGCCAGCAGCTCCCGGACAGGGGACTACTATGGCTACACCTTC
CASSSRTGDYYGYTF
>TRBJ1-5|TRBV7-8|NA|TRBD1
TGTGCCAGCAGCTTAGTAGCTGGGACAGATAATCAGCCCCAGCATTTT
CASSLVAGTDNQPQHF
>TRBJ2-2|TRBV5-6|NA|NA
TGTGCCAGCAGCCCGACACCCGGGAACACCGGGGAGCTGTTTTTT
CASSPTPGNTGELFF
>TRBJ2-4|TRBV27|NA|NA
TGTGCCAGCCTGTCCAAAAACATTCAGTACTTC
CASLSKNIQYF
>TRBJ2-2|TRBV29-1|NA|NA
TGCAGCGTTGGTGGGGAGGGGGCCGGGGAGCTGTTTTTT
CSVGGEGAGELFF
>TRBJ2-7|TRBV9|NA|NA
TGTGCCAGCAGCGTAAGGTCGGGGGAGCAGTACTTC
CASSVRSGEQYF
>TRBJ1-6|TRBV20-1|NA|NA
TGCAGTGCTAGAGGGGTAGCTAACAATTCACCCCTCCACTTT
CSARGVANNSPLHF
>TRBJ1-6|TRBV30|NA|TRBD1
TGTGCCTGGAGTACCGGGACAGGGAATTCACCCCTCCACTTT
CAWSTGTGNSPLHF
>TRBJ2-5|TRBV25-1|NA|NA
TGTGCCAGCAGTGATTTGACGGGGGAGACCCAGTACTTC
CASSDLTGETQYF
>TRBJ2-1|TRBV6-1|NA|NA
TGTGCCAGCACGACGTACAATGAGCAGTTCTTC
CASTTYNEQFF
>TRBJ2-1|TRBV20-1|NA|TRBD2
TGCAGCCCACTGACTAGCAGGATAGATGAGCAGTTCTTC
CSPLTSRIDEQFF
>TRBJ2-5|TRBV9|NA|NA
TGTGCCAGCAGCGTAGATCAAGCACAAGAGACCCAGTACTTC
CASSVDQAQETQYF
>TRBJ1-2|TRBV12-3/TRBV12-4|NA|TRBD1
TGTGCCAGCAGTTTTGGGACAGGGGGTTACTATGGCTACACCTTC
CASSFGTGGYYGYTF
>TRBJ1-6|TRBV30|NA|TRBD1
TGTGCCTGGGGACAGGGTGTCCAATATTCACCCCTCCACTTT
CAWGQGVQYSPLHF
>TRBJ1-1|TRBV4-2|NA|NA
TGTGCCAGCAGCCAAGGAACAGGGTGGGGCACTGAAGCTTTCTTT
CASSQGTGWGTEAFF
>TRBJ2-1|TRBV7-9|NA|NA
TGTGCCAGCAGCGGGGCTCCCAAGCCGGAGCAGTTCTTC
CASSGAPKPEQFF
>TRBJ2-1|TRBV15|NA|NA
TGTGCCACCAGCGGGGACTCTCTCTACAATGAGCAGTTCTTC
CATSGDSLYNEQFF
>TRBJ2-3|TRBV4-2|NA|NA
TGTGCCAGCAGCCAAGAGATCCCAGATACGCAGTATTTT
CASSQEIPDTQYF